These 24 T cell receptor beta chains were all obtained from the same sample, sequenced in a study of blood T cell repertoires in COVID-19. Clones were sequenced by immunoSEQ multiplex PCR, and TCRdb holds only the in-frame ones, with some missing. The table lists roughly 410,000 clones, approximately 91% of them singletons. The sample comprised peripheral blood. Receptors originate from a woman between 40 and 55 years old with COVID-19, enrolled during active disease.

The rearrangement uses TRBV28 and TRBJ2-7; 7 bases fit TRBD1. CDR3 length: 15 residues. Germline CDR1 and CDR2: MDHEN and SYDVKM. J was trimmed by 5 bases and V by 6 bases; bases with no gene match: 13. The CDR3 here is CASRSPLPRGNEQYF. The CDR3 nucleotides are TGTGCCAGCAGATCTCCTTTACCCAGGGGGAACGAGCAGTACTTC.

The rearrangement joins TRBV6-5 to TRBJ1-4; TRBD1 matches 7 bases. The germline CDR1 and CDR2 sequences are MNHEY and SVGAGI. V dropped 0 bases and J dropped 3; count of bases not matched to a gene: 4. The CDR3 loop spans 16 amino acids. The CDR3 nucleotides read TGTGCCAGCAGTTACTCAGTGGGGACAGCTAATGAAAAACTGTTTTTT. Its protein product is CASSYSVGTANEKLFF.

The V gene is TRBV6-2 or TRBV6-3, the J gene TRBJ2-7, with D possibly TRBD2 on 5 matching bases. The CDR3 sequence is 13 residues long. Looked up from germline, CDR1 is MNHEY and CDR2 is SVGEGT. Between the trimmed V and J ends, which lost 6 bases and 4 bases, there was a span of 13 bases. The CDR3 DNA sequence: TGTGCCAGCAGCCCCCGGACTGTATACGAGCAGTACTTC. Protein sequence: CASSPRTVYEQYF.

CDR3 sequence (DNA): TGTGCCAGTAGTATATACGGGGGGGTGTTAAATGAGCAGTTCTTC. Its translation is CASSIYGGVLNEQFF. The chain carries TRBV19 and TRBJ2-1; 8 positions match TRBD2. Germline V gene lookup returns CDR1 LNHDA and CDR2 SQIVND (reference sequence). This CDR3 has 15 amino acids. With 2 bases clipped from V and 7 bases from J, the junction kept 7 bases outside the gene matches.

Only a few counts were recorded for this clone. This chain joins TRBV3-1 (or the pseudogene TRBV3-2) and TRBJ1-5; D gene unclear. The CDR3 is 14 residues long. CDR1 LGHDT and CDR2 YNNKEL come from the germline V gene (reference sequence). Deletions cut 4 bases from V and 7 bases from J, with 14 bases between. The CDR3, as DNA: TGTGCCAGCAGCCTCGGGGTCCCCGGGCAGCCCCAGCATTTT. Encoded protein: CASSLGVPGQPQHF.

The chain links TRBV2 to TRBJ1-1; possible D gene TRBD1, 5 bases. Germline CDR1 is SNHLY and CDR2 is FYNNEI. The ends were cut back, 3 bases at V and 2 bases at J, with 7 bases in the middle. CDR3 length: 13 amino acids. For the CDR3, the DNA is TGTGCCAGCAGTGATGACAGCAACACTGAAGCTTTCTTT. Translation: CASSDDSNTEAFF.

The CDR3 sequence is CASSERQGFDSPLHF. For the CDR3, the DNA is TGTGCCAGCAGTGAAAGACAGGGTTTTGATTCACCCCTCCACTTT. This rearrangement joins TRBV6-1 to TRBJ1-6, with 7 bases aligning to TRBD1. This CDR3 contains 15 residues. Looked up from germline, CDR1 is MNHNS and CDR2 is SASEGT. J lost 8 bases, V lost 2 bases, and 6 bases had no gene match.

This clone has a handful of counts. V gene TRBV24-1 combines with J gene TRBJ1-4; 8 bases line up with TRBD1. The CDR3 is 15 amino acids. V lost 4 bases to trimming and J lost 8 bases; unmatched junction nucleotides: 8. Per germline, CDR1 KGHDR and CDR2 SFDVKD. The CDR3 protein is CATSDTTGGGEKLFF. The CDR3 region has the DNA TGTGCCACCAGTGACACAACAGGGGGGGGAGAAAAACTGTTTTTT.

A single count supports this clone. V and J are TRBV6-5 and TRBJ2-7, with D perhaps TRBD2 (6 bases). From germline, CDR1 is MNHEY and CDR2 SVGAGI. V was clipped by 4 bases and J by 4 bases, with 14 bases between them. This CDR3 has 14 residues. CDR3 nucleotide sequence: TGTGCCAGCAGTTCGCGGGGCACCTCTTACGAGCAGTACTTC. As protein: CASSSRGTSYEQYF.

The chain carries TRBV7-2 and TRBJ2-7, with D perhaps matching TRBD2 (5 bases). Deletions cut 5 bases from V and 2 bases from J, with 13 bases between. Germline V CDR1 and CDR2: SGHTA, FQGNSA. This CDR3 spans 14 amino acids. The chain's CDR3 is CASSPPGGTYEQYF. In DNA, the CDR3 is TGTGCCAGCAGCCCGCCCGGAGGAACCTACGAGCAGTACTTC.

This chain uses TRBV7-2 with TRBJ2-7; 9 nucleotides match TRBD1. V shed 1 base, J shed 4 bases, and the junction held 2 bases outside the gene matches. Germline CDR1 and CDR2: SGHTA and FQGNSA. The CDR3 has 14 amino acids. CDR3 residues: CASSLGGQGYEQYF. The CDR3 nucleotides read TGTGCCAGCAGCTTAGGGGGACAGGGTTACGAGCAGTACTTC.

The chain uses TRBV18 and TRBJ1-6; 7 bases line up with TRBD1. With V trimmed by 2 bases and J by 14 bases, 15 bases remained unmatched. This CDR3 comprises 16 residues. CDR1 and CDR2 from the germline V gene are KGHSH and LQKENI. The CDR3 bases are TGTGCCAGCTCACCATGGGAAGGTCAAGCTCAGGGGGCCCTCCACTTT. It is translated as CASSPWEGQAQGALHF.

The genes are TRBV4-3 and TRBJ2-3; tentatively, D is TRBD1 (6 bases). The ends were cut back, 0 bases at V and 0 bases at J, with 10 bases in the middle. Per the germline V gene, CDR1 is LGHNA and CDR2 is YSLEER. The CDR3 is 16 residues long. The CDR3 nucleotides are TGCGCCAGCAGCCAAGATGGACAGCAAAGCACAGATACGCAGTATTTT. Its translation: CASSQDGQQSTDTQYF.

The gene calls are TRBV5-6 and TRBJ1-5; 7 nucleotides align to TRBD1. Germline V lookup: CDR1 SGHDT, CDR2 YYEEEE. V was clipped by 0 bases and J by 2 bases; unmatched bases: 5. CDR3 length: 16 amino acids. In DNA, the CDR3 is TGTGCCAGCAGCTTGGGCTATGGACAGGGCAATCAGCCCCAGCATTTT. Its translation is CASSLGYGQGNQPQHF.

This clone has just one count. This rearrangement joins TRBV30 to TRBJ1-5; D may be TRBD1 (6 bases). The CDR3 is 13 amino acids. The germline V gene has CDR1 GTSNPN and CDR2 SVGIG (reference sequence). V gave up 3 bases and J gave up 7 bases, with 13 bases separating them. CDR3 sequence (DNA): TGTGCCTGGAGCCCACAGGGCGGGCAGCCCCAGCATTTT. This codes for CAWSPQGGQPQHF.

The genes are TRBV3-1 (or the pseudogene TRBV3-2) and TRBJ1-2; 7 nucleotides match TRBD1. The CDR3 totals 14 residues. CDR1 and CDR2 (germline): LGHDT, YNNKEL (reference sequence). V lost 4 bases and J lost 7; bases outside the gene matches: 9. CDR3 sequence (DNA): TGTGCCAGCAGCCCAGTGACAGGGATCGGTGGCTACACCTTC. Translation gives CASSPVTGIGGYTF.

The V call is TRBV11-1, the J call TRBJ1-1; D remains ambiguous. Germline V gene data show CDR1 as SGHAT and CDR2 as FQDESV (reference sequence). The CDR3 runs 14 residues. V was clipped by 2 bases and J by 1 base, with 8 bases between them. As DNA, the CDR3 is TGTGCCAGCAGCTTAAGCCAGGCGAACACTGAAGCTTTCTTT. It yields the protein CASSLSQANTEAFF.

The chain carries TRBV28 and TRBJ1-1, with unresolved D. The CDR3 extends over 13 amino acids. Germline CDR1 reads MDHEN; CDR2 reads SYDVKM. The V end was cut by 7 bases, the J end by 4 bases, with 13 bases between. CDR3 in DNA: TGTGCCAGCAACCGCGGAATCAGCACTGAAGCTTTCTTT. Protein product: CASNRGISTEAFF.

V usage is TRBV10-3 and J usage is TRBJ1-2; 8 bases map to TRBD1. Germline trimming cut 6 bases from V and 2 bases from J; bases unmatched to any gene: 5. Germline V gene lookup returns CDR1 ENHRY and CDR2 SYGVKD. The CDR3 totals 14 residues. The CDR3 protein is CAIRGTGRNYGYTF. For the CDR3, the DNA is TGTGCCATCAGGGGGACAGGAAGAAACTATGGCTACACCTTC.

The chain carries TRBV4-3 and TRBJ1-2, with a weak D call TRBD1 (6 bases). V lost 4 bases to trimming and J lost 9 bases, with 27 bases between them. CDR1 and CDR2 from the germline V gene are LGHNA and YSLEER. This CDR3 is 17 amino acids long. This chain's CDR3 is CASSPHTSGDDAERYTF. The CDR3 DNA reads as TGCGCCAGCAGCCCCCACACTTCAGGGGACGATGCCGAACGCTACACCTTC.

The chain is built from TRBV13 and TRBJ2-3; D might be TRBD2 (7 bases). The germline V gene has CDR1 PRHDT and CDR2 FYEKMQ (reference sequence). V lost 5 bases, J lost 2 bases, and 17 bases lay in between. The CDR3 sequence is 16 residues long. The CDR3: CASSPRGGLSTDTQYF. The CDR3 bases are TGTGCCAGCAGCCCTAGGGGGGGGCTCTCCACAGATACGCAGTATTTT.

The V and J genes are TRBV19 and TRBJ1-2, with D possibly TRBD1 on 6 matching bases. Trimming removed 5 bases from V and 0 bases from J, with 10 bases in between. Germline V gene data show CDR1 as LNHDA and CDR2 as SQIVND (reference sequence). The CDR3 extends over 14 amino acids. CDR3 sequence: CASSGRGANYGYTF. The CDR3 bases are TGTGCCAGTAGTGGCAGGGGAGCTAACTATGGCTACACCTTC.

The chain links TRBV9 to TRBJ1-6; no clear D gene. The CDR3 totals 15 residues. Germline V gene data show CDR1 as SGDLS and CDR2 as YYNGEE. The V and J ends lost 3 bases and 7 bases respectively, with 14 bases between them. The CDR3 DNA is TGTGCCAGCAGCGCTGGCCTCCCTCAGAATTCACCCCTCCACTTT. Amino acids: CASSAGLPQNSPLHF.

The table lists this clone with a few counts. V and J are TRBV2 and TRBJ1-6, with TRBD1 matching 7 bases. Unmatched junction bases numbered 3, after V lost 7 bases and J lost 6 bases. This CDR3 has 13 residues. Germline lookup yields CDR1 SNHLY and CDR2 FYNNEI. CDR3 region: CASKTGRNSPLHF. In nucleotides, the CDR3 is TGTGCCAGCAAGACAGGGCGTAATTCACCCCTCCACTTT. Full variable domain (outside the CDR3, taken from reference TRBV2 and TRBJ1-6): EPEVTQTPSHQVTQMGQEVILRCVPISNHLYFYWYRQILGQKVEFLVSFYNNEISEKSEIFDDQFSVERPDGSNFTLKIRSTKLEDSAMYFCASKTGRNSPLHFGNGTRLTVT.